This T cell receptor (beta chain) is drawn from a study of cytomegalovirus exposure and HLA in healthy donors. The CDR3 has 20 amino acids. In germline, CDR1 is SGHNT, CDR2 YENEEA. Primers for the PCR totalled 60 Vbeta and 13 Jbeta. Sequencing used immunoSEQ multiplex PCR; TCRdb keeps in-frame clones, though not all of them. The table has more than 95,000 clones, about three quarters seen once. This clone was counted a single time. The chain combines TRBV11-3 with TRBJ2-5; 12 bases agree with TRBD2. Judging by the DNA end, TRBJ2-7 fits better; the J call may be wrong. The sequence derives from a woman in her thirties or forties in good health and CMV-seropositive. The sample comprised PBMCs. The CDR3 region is CASSVIQWGTSGFESYEQYF. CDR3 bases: TGTGCCAGCAGCGTTATACAATGGGGGACTAGCGGGTTCGAATCCTACGAGCAGTACTTC.